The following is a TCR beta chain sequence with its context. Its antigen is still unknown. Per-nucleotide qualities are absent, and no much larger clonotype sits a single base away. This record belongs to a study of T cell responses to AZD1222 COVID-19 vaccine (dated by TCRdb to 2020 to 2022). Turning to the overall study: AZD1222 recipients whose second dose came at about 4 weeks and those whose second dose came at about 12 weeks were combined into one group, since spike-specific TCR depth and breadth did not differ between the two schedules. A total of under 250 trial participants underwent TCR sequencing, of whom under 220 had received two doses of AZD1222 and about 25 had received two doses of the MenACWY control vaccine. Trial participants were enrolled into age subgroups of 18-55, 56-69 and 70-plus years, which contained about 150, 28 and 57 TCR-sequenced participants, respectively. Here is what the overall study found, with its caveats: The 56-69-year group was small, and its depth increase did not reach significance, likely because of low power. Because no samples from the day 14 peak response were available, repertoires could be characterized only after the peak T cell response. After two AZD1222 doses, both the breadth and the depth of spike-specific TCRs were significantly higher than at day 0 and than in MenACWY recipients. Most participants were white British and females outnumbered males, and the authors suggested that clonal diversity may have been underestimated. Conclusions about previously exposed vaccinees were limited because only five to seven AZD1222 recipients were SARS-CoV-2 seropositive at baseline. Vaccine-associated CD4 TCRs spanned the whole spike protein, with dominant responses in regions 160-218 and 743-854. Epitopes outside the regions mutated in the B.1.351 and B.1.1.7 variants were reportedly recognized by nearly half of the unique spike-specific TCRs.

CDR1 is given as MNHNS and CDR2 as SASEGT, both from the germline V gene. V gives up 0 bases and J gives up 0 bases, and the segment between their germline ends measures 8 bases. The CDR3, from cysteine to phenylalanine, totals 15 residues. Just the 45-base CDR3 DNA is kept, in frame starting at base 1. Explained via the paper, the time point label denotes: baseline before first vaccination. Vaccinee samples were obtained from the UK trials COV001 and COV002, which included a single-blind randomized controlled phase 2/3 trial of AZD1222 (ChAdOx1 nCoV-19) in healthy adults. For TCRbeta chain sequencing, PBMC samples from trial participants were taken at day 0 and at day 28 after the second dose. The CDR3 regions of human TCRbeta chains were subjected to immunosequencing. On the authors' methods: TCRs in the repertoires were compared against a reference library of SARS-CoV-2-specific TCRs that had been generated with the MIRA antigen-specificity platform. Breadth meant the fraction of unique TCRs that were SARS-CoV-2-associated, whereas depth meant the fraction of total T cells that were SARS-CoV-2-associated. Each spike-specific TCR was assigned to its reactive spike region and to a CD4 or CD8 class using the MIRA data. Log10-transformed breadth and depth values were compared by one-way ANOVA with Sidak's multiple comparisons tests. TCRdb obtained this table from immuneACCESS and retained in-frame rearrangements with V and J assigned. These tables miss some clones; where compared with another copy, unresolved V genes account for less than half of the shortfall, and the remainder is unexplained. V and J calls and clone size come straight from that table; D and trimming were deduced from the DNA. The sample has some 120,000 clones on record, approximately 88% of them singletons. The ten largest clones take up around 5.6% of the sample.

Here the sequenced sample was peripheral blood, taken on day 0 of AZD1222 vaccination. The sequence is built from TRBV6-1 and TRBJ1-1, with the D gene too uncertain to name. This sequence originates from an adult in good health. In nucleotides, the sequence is TGTGCCAGCAGTGAAGCCCCCGGGTTGAACACTGAAGCTTTCTTT. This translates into CASSEAPGLNTEAFF.